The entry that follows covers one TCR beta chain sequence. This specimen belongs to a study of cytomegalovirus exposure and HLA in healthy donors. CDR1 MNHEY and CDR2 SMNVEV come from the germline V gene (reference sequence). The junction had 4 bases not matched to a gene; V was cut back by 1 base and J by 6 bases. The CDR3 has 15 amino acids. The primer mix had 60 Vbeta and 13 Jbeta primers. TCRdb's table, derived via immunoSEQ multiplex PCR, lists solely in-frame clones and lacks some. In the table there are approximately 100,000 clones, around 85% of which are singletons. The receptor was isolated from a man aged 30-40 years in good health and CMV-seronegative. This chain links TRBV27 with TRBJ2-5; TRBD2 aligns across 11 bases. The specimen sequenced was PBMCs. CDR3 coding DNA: TGTGCCAGCAGTTTATTTAGCGGGGGGGTAAAGACCCAGTACTTC. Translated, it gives CASSLFSGGVKTQYF.